This TCR beta chain was sequenced in a study of blood T cell repertoires in COVID-19. Study overall: Some COVID-19 samples were acute and others convalescent; all came from the United States, Italy and Spain. The cDNA or gDNA used as material had been derived from T cells, B-cell-depleted T cells, or PBMCs.

Those enrolled in Seattle joined during active infection and were followed longitudinally afterward. This CDR3 has 15 residues. V was pared by 1 base and J by 5 bases, with 14 bases between. Germline-derived CDR1 and CDR2 are MGHRA and YSYEKL. Original methodology: Reference gene primer amplification yielded estimated nucleated cell counts. TCRdb's copy holds only in-frame clones and misses some; the assay was immunoSEQ multiplex PCR. V and J calls and clone size come straight from that table; D and trimming were deduced from the DNA. The table records more than 300,000 clones, 88% of them present only once.

This clonotype was sampled from a young woman with COVID-19, enrolled during active disease. The rearrangement links TRBV4-1 to TRBJ2-5; no firm D call. The material sequenced was peripheral blood. CDR3: CASSQVVSRQETQYF. The CDR3 coding sequence is TGCGCCAGCAGCCAAGTTGTCTCTAGGCAGGAGACCCAGTACTTC.